Listed below are T cell receptor beta chains from one sample, sequenced in a study of blood T cell repertoires in COVID-19. TCRdb keeps only in-frame clones here, not all; method: immunoSEQ multiplex PCR. The sample holds a few hundred thousand clones, around 86% seen once. Specimen: peripheral blood. The receptors stem from a young man who had recovered from COVID-19. Each CDR3 is given with its conserved first and last residue. Fields, in order: D gene, clone size, V gene, J gene, CDR3 DNA, CDR3 protein. A D gene is named only where the DNA matches it firmly. Only part of the rows carry a size: once, few, many, or a class if the clone is expanded.

D gene: TRBD1; clone size: .; V gene: TRBV6-5; J gene: TRBJ1-1; CDR3 DNA: TGTGCCAGCACCCAGGGACAGGGGGGGTACACTGAAGCTTTCTTT; CDR3 protein: CASTQGQGGYTEAFF
D gene: .; clone size: .; V gene: TRBV5-1; J gene: TRBJ1-3; CDR3 DNA: TGCGCCAGCAGCTTGGGCACAGCTTCCTCTGGAAACACCATATATTTT; CDR3 protein: CASSLGTASSGNTIYF
D gene: TRBD2; clone size: .; V gene: TRBV10-2; J gene: TRBJ2-1; CDR3 DNA: TGCGCCAGCAGTGAGTCACGGGGGGGCCCAGTGAATGAGCAGTTCTTC; CDR3 protein: CASSESRGGPVNEQFF
D gene: .; clone size: .; V gene: TRBV2; J gene: TRBJ1-5; CDR3 DNA: TGTGCCAGCAGTCCCCGAAGGGGCTATAGCAATCAGCCCCAGCATTTT; CDR3 protein: CASSPRRGYSNQPQHF
D gene: TRBD2; clone size: .; V gene: TRBV4-1; J gene: TRBJ2-5; CDR3 DNA: TGCGCCAGCAGCCAAGCTGCGGGAGAGGAAGAGACCCAGTACTTC; CDR3 protein: CASSQAAGEEETQYF
D gene: .; clone size: once; V gene: TRBV7-5; J gene: TRBJ1-1; CDR3 DNA: TGTGTCAGAAGATCCCCCGGGGGGCGCTGGGTGAACACTGAAGCTTTCTTT; CDR3 protein: CVRRSPGGRWVNTEAFF
D gene: TRBD2; clone size: .; V gene: TRBV2; J gene: TRBJ2-1; CDR3 DNA: TGTGCCAGCAGTCCTCGCGGGGGGCTGTCCTACAATGAGCAGTTCTTC; CDR3 protein: CASSPRGGLSYNEQFF
D gene: TRBD2; clone size: .; V gene: TRBV12-3/TRBV12-4; J gene: TRBJ2-2; CDR3 DNA: TGTGCCAGCAGCCGTAGCGGGACCGGGGAGCTGTTTTTT; CDR3 protein: CASSRSGTGELFF
D gene: TRBD2; clone size: .; V gene: TRBV7-9; J gene: TRBJ2-1; CDR3 DNA: TGTGCCAGCAGCTCTGGGCGGGGGGGAGATTACAATGAGCAGTTCTTC; CDR3 protein: CASSSGRGGDYNEQFF
D gene: .; clone size: .; V gene: TRBV7-2; J gene: TRBJ2-1; CDR3 DNA: TGTGCCAGCAGCTTACCAGGGTTTAACAATGAGCAGTTCTTC; CDR3 protein: CASSLPGFNNEQFF
D gene: .; clone size: .; V gene: TRBV4-2; J gene: TRBJ1-1; CDR3 DNA: TGTGCCAGCAGCCAAGATGGGGCGGCGAACACTGAAGCTTTCTTT; CDR3 protein: CASSQDGAANTEAFF
D gene: TRBD2; clone size: .; V gene: TRBV7-2; J gene: TRBJ2-2; CDR3 DNA: TGTGCCAGCAGCTTAGTAGCGGGGCGGCGGGGCACCGGGGAGCTGTTTTTT; CDR3 protein: CASSLVAGRRGTGELFF
D gene: .; clone size: once; V gene: TRBV5-1; J gene: TRBJ1-3; CDR3 DNA: TGCGCCAGCAGCCCCCAGGTGGGGAGCTCTGGAAACACCATATATTTT; CDR3 protein: CASSPQVGSSGNTIYF
D gene: .; clone size: .; V gene: TRBV10-3; J gene: TRBJ2-5; CDR3 DNA: TGTGCCATCAGAACAGAGAAAGAGACCCAGTACTTC; CDR3 protein: CAIRTEKETQYF
D gene: .; clone size: .; V gene: TRBV15; J gene: TRBJ1-5; CDR3 DNA: TGTGCCACCAGCAGAGACCACAATCAGCCCCAGCATTTT; CDR3 protein: CATSRDHNQPQHF
D gene: .; clone size: few; V gene: TRBV2; J gene: TRBJ1-2; CDR3 DNA: TGTGCCAGCAGTGAGTCCAGGGATGGCTACACCTTC; CDR3 protein: CASSESRDGYTF
D gene: .; clone size: .; V gene: TRBV12-3/TRBV12-4; J gene: TRBJ2-2; CDR3 DNA: TGTGCCAGCATAGCCGGGGAGCTGTTTTTT; CDR3 protein: CASIAGELFF
D gene: .; clone size: .; V gene: TRBV6-5; J gene: TRBJ2-5; CDR3 DNA: TGTGCCAGCAGGGTGGGGGGGCCAATAGAGACCCAGTACTTC; CDR3 protein: CASRVGGPIETQYF
D gene: .; clone size: once; V gene: TRBV5-1; J gene: TRBJ2-3; CDR3 DNA: TGCGCCAGCAGCTTGGATGCGAGCACAGATACGCAGTATTTT; CDR3 protein: CASSLDASTDTQYF
D gene: .; clone size: .; V gene: TRBV7-3; J gene: TRBJ2-1; CDR3 DNA: TGTGCCAGCAGCCGAGCGGCCTACAATGAGCAGTTCTTC; CDR3 protein: CASSRAAYNEQFF
D gene: .; clone size: .; V gene: TRBV18; J gene: TRBJ1-6; CDR3 DNA: TGTGCCAGCTCGGACAGCAATTCACCCCTCCACTTT; CDR3 protein: CASSDSNSPLHF
D gene: TRBD2; clone size: .; V gene: TRBV7-7; J gene: TRBJ2-1; CDR3 DNA: TGTGCCAGCAGCCCCAGACTAGCGGGGGGCCACAGTGAGCAGTTCTTC; CDR3 protein: CASSPRLAGGHSEQFF
D gene: .; clone size: .; V gene: TRBV6-5; J gene: TRBJ1-2; CDR3 DNA: TGTGCCAGCAGTTACTCGATGTCCAGAGGATTCTATGGCTACACCTTC; CDR3 protein: CASSYSMSRGFYGYTF
D gene: .; clone size: .; V gene: TRBV10-3; J gene: TRBJ1-6; CDR3 DNA: TGTGCCATCAGTGGGGTACAGGGACCGGGCGACGTGGGATCACCCCTCCACTTT; CDR3 protein: CAISGVQGPGDVGSPLHF
D gene: TRBD1; clone size: .; V gene: TRBV2; J gene: TRBJ2-3; CDR3 DNA: TGTGCCAGCACCGGACAGGGGCCGTGGGGCGAGCAGTATTTT; CDR3 protein: CASTGQGPWGEQYF
D gene: .; clone size: .; V gene: TRBV3-1/TRBV3-2; J gene: TRBJ1-2; CDR3 DNA: TGTGCCAGCTCGGACAGATATGGCTACACCTTC; CDR3 protein: CASSDRYGYTF
D gene: TRBD2; clone size: .; V gene: TRBV11-1; J gene: TRBJ2-3; CDR3 DNA: TGTGCCAGCAGCTTAGCATCGGTAGCGGGGGGAAGCACAGATACGCAGTATTTT; CDR3 protein: CASSLASVAGGSTDTQYF
D gene: .; clone size: many; V gene: TRBV14; J gene: TRBJ1-2; CDR3 DNA: TGTGCCAGCAGCCAATTGTATGGTGGTAGACAAGCTAACTATGGCTACACCTTC; CDR3 protein: CASSQLYGGRQANYGYTF
D gene: .; clone size: once; V gene: TRBV27; J gene: TRBJ2-3; CDR3 DNA: TGTGCCAGCAGCTGGAGGAAGACAGATACGCAGTATTTT; CDR3 protein: CASSWRKTDTQYF
D gene: .; clone size: few; V gene: TRBV7-2; J gene: TRBJ1-6; CDR3 DNA: TGTGCCAGCAGCTCGAATTCACCCCTCCACTTT; CDR3 protein: CASSSNSPLHF
D gene: .; clone size: .; V gene: TRBV27; J gene: TRBJ1-6; CDR3 DNA: TGTGCCAGCAGTTTATCGTGGGTGACAGGACCAAATTCACCCCTCCACTTT; CDR3 protein: CASSLSWVTGPNSPLHF
D gene: TRBD2; clone size: .; V gene: TRBV18; J gene: TRBJ2-1; CDR3 DNA: TGTGCCAGCTCCCAGCAGCGGCAGGCTAGCGGGGCATACAATGAGCAGTTCTTC; CDR3 protein: CASSQQRQASGAYNEQFF
D gene: .; clone size: .; V gene: TRBV12-3/TRBV12-4; J gene: TRBJ1-5; CDR3 DNA: TGTGCCAGCAGTTTAGCTTCCGGGCCCCAGCATTTT; CDR3 protein: CASSLASGPQHF
D gene: TRBD2; clone size: .; V gene: TRBV6-5; J gene: TRBJ2-5; CDR3 DNA: TGTGCCAGCAGTCTTAGCGGGGGGGAAGAGACCCAGTACTTC; CDR3 protein: CASSLSGGEETQYF
D gene: TRBD1; clone size: .; V gene: TRBV19; J gene: TRBJ2-2; CDR3 DNA: TGTGCCAGTGCCCGGGACAGGGTTCCCACCGGGGAGCTGTTTTTT; CDR3 protein: CASARDRVPTGELFF
D gene: .; clone size: .; V gene: TRBV19; J gene: TRBJ2-3; CDR3 DNA: TGTGCCAGTAGTATGCAGGGATCCACAGATACGCAGTATTTT; CDR3 protein: CASSMQGSTDTQYF
D gene: .; clone size: .; V gene: TRBV10-3; J gene: TRBJ1-5; CDR3 DNA: TGTGCCATCACGGCAGGGGCGAATCAGCCCCAGCATTTT; CDR3 protein: CAITAGANQPQHF
D gene: .; clone size: .; V gene: TRBV28; J gene: TRBJ1-3; CDR3 DNA: TGTGCCAGCAGTCTTCGAGGGTGGGCGGCGGGAAACACCATATATTTT; CDR3 protein: CASSLRGWAAGNTIYF
D gene: .; clone size: .; V gene: TRBV5-8; J gene: TRBJ1-2; CDR3 DNA: TGTGCCAGCAGCTTGGGCGTAGGACAGCTCTATGGCTACACCTTC; CDR3 protein: CASSLGVGQLYGYTF
D gene: .; clone size: .; V gene: TRBV18; J gene: TRBJ2-5; CDR3 DNA: TGTGCCAGCTCACAGGGGCGAGAGACCCAGTACTTC; CDR3 protein: CASSQGRETQYF
D gene: TRBD1; clone size: .; V gene: TRBV5-1; J gene: TRBJ1-2; CDR3 DNA: TGCGCCAGCAGCTCCGCATTTAGACAGGGTGCTAACTATGGCTACACCTTC; CDR3 protein: CASSSAFRQGANYGYTF
D gene: .; clone size: .; V gene: TRBV3-1/TRBV3-2; J gene: TRBJ1-3; CDR3 DNA: TGTGCCAGCAGCCAATCTTCGAACACCATATATTTT; CDR3 protein: CASSQSSNTIYF
D gene: TRBD2; clone size: .; V gene: TRBV7-3; J gene: TRBJ2-2; CDR3 DNA: TGTGCCAGCAGTGGGACTAGCGGGGCCGGGGAGCTGTTTTTT; CDR3 protein: CASSGTSGAGELFF
D gene: .; clone size: .; V gene: TRBV19; J gene: TRBJ1-2; CDR3 DNA: TGTGCCAGTAGTATTTACTCACAGGGAACCTATGGCTACACCTTC; CDR3 protein: CASSIYSQGTYGYTF
D gene: TRBD2; clone size: .; V gene: TRBV10-3; J gene: TRBJ2-1; CDR3 DNA: TGTGCCACTCTTGGGGGGGAGGGTGAGCAGTTCTTC; CDR3 protein: CATLGGEGEQFF
D gene: .; clone size: .; V gene: TRBV13; J gene: TRBJ2-2; CDR3 DNA: TGTGCCAGCAGCTTAGCGGGGTACACCGGGGAGCTGTTTTTT; CDR3 protein: CASSLAGYTGELFF
D gene: TRBD1; clone size: .; V gene: TRBV5-6; J gene: TRBJ1-1; CDR3 DNA: TGTGCCAGCAGCGGAAGGGACAGGGCCTCTGAAGCTTTCTTT; CDR3 protein: CASSGRDRASEAFF
D gene: .; clone size: .; V gene: TRBV7-9; J gene: TRBJ1-1; CDR3 DNA: TGTGCCAGCAGCCTCGCTGAGGGTCCGCGAGCTTTCTTT; CDR3 protein: CASSLAEGPRAFF
D gene: .; clone size: .; V gene: TRBV4-1; J gene: TRBJ1-2; CDR3 DNA: TGCGCCAGCAGCCAGGCCGGGACTAAAATTAATGGCTACACCTTC; CDR3 protein: CASSQAGTKINGYTF
D gene: TRBD2; clone size: .; V gene: TRBV7-6; J gene: TRBJ2-1; CDR3 DNA: TGTGCCAGCAGCCTCAGCGGGGGGGGCTCCTACAATGAGCAGTTCTTC; CDR3 protein: CASSLSGGGSYNEQFF
D gene: TRBD1; clone size: .; V gene: TRBV4-1; J gene: TRBJ2-7; CDR3 DNA: TGCGCCAGCAGCCAAAACAGGGGGCTCTACGAGCAGTACTTC; CDR3 protein: CASSQNRGLYEQYF
D gene: .; clone size: .; V gene: TRBV7-2; J gene: TRBJ2-5; CDR3 DNA: TGTGCCAGCAGCTCGATCCGGGCTAGCCCCTTCCAAGAGACCCAGTACTTC; CDR3 protein: CASSSIRASPFQETQYF
D gene: .; clone size: .; V gene: TRBV3-1/TRBV3-2; J gene: TRBJ1-1; CDR3 DNA: TGTGCCAGCAGCCACCTCTCCGCGGGCACTGAAGCTTTCTTT; CDR3 protein: CASSHLSAGTEAFF
D gene: TRBD1; clone size: .; V gene: TRBV4-1; J gene: TRBJ1-2; CDR3 DNA: TGCGCCAGCAGCCAAGAGGGGCAGGGGGTTTTCCATGGCTACACCTTC; CDR3 protein: CASSQEGQGVFHGYTF